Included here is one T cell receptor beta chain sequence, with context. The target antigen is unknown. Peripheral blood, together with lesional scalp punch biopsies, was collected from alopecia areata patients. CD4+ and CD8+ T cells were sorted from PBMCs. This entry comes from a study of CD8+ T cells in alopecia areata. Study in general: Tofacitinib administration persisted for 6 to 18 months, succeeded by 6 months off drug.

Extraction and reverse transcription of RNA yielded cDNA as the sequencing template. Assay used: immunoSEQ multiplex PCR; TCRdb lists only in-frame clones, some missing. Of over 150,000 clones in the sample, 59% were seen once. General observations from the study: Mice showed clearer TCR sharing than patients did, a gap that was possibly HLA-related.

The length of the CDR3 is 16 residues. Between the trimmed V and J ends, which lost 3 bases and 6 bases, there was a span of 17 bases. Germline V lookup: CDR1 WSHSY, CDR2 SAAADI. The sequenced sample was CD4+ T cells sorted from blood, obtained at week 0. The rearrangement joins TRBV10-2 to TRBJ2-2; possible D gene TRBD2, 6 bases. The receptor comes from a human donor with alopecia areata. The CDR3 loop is CASSDTPGLQPGELFF. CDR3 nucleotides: TGCGCCAGCAGTGATACCCCGGGACTCCAACCCGGGGAGCTGTTTTTT.